One sample yielded the 21 T cell receptor beta chains listed below, sequenced in a study of control samples from healthy donors and cancer patients. The data were produced by immunoSEQ multiplex PCR, yet TCRdb's version contains in-frame clones alone and is incomplete. Of about 79,000 clones in the sample, 90% to 95% are singletons; the top ten hold 1.3%. Sequenced sample: PBMCs. These TCRs come from a woman in her 40s with lung cancer.

This chain links TRBV29-1 with TRBJ2-7; D call uncertain. The germline CDR1 and CDR2 sequences are SQVTM and ANQGSEA. CDR3 length: 14 amino acids. The V gene lost 0 bases and the J gene lost 3 bases, with 12 bases spanning the gap. In nucleotides, the CDR3 is TGCAGCGTTGAAGATCGTGAGGTAAACTACGAGCAGTACTTC. It translates to CSVEDREVNYEQYF.

This chain links TRBV19 with TRBJ2-1; D is ambiguous. This CDR3 has 14 amino acids. Germline CDR1 LNHDA, CDR2 SQIVND (reference sequence). V gave up 4 bases and J gave up 8 bases, with 15 bases separating them. The CDR3 DNA reads as TGTGCCAGTAGTAGTGACATCGGTGGAGATGAGCAGTTCTTC. This encodes CASSSDIGGDEQFF.

This chain uses TRBV10-3 with TRBJ2-3; 7 bases align to TRBD1. The V gene end was trimmed by 3 bases and the J gene end by 0 bases; junction bases not matched to a gene: 9. The germline V gene has CDR1 ENHRY and CDR2 SYGVKD. This CDR3 region has 17 residues. The CDR3 is CAISEYPGQSSTDTQYF. CDR3 nucleotides: TGTGCCATCAGTGAATATCCGGGACAGTCTAGCACAGATACGCAGTATTTT.

The rearrangement uses TRBV6-5 and TRBJ2-3; D gene uncertain. The CDR3 contains 13 residues. CDR1 and CDR2 from the germline V gene are MNHEY and SVGAGI. The V gene lost 2 bases and the J gene lost 2 bases, with 5 bases spanning the gap. The CDR3 region is CASSYPTTDTQYF. The CDR3 coding sequence is TGTGCCAGCAGTTACCCAACCACAGATACGCAGTATTTT.

This sequence joins TRBV6-6 and TRBJ1-5; D gene unclear. Deletions cut 4 bases from V and 4 bases from J, with 17 bases between. CDR1 and CDR2 from the germline V gene are MNHNY and SVGAGI (reference sequence). CDR3 length: 16 residues. CDR3 amino acids: CASSSRIGEGNQPQHF. CDR3 in DNA: TGTGCCAGCAGTTCACGCATCGGGGAGGGTAATCAGCCCCAGCATTTT.

This chain joins TRBV6-5 and TRBJ2-7; 13 positions match TRBD2. Germline loops: CDR1 MNHEY, CDR2 SVGAGI. V shed 2 bases and J 6 bases; nucleotides not matched to a gene: 4. This CDR3 has 15 residues. In DNA form, the CDR3 reads TGTGCCAGCAGTTACACTAGCGGGGGGGCATCCGAGCAGTACTTC. This sequence encodes CASSYTSGGASEQYF.

The chain joins TRBV5-4 to TRBJ2-5; 7 bases agree with TRBD1. After removal of 4 bases from V and 2 bases from J, the junction contained 2 bases not matched to a gene. Germline V gene sequence: CDR1 SGHNT, CDR2 YYREEE (reference sequence). The CDR3 extends over 13 amino acids. CDR3 in amino acids: CASSRDSQETQYF. The DNA of the CDR3 is TGTGCCAGCAGCAGGGACAGTCAAGAGACCCAGTACTTC.

The V and J genes are TRBV24-1 and TRBJ2-5, with 12 bases that match TRBD2. The V gene's germline CDR1 is KGHDR and CDR2 SFDVKD. V dropped 8 bases and J dropped 5; count of bases not matched to a gene: 14. CDR3 length equals 17 residues. The CDR3 is CATNGHRGLAGQETQYF. The CDR3 nucleotides are TGTGCCACCAACGGTCATCGAGGACTAGCGGGGCAGGAGACCCAGTACTTC.

The rearrangement joins TRBV12-5 to TRBJ1-2; D is unresolved. V lost 0 bases to trimming and J lost 1 base, with 12 bases between them. The CDR3 spans 16 residues. The germline CDR1 and CDR2 sequences are LGHNT and FRNRAP. The CDR3 region has the DNA TGTGCTAGTGGTTTGGTAGGTGAGGGTGTTAACTATGGCTACACCTTC. This sequence encodes CASGLVGEGVNYGYTF.

This chain connects TRBV9 to TRBJ1-2; D unresolved. CDR3 length equals 13 residues. Trimming took off 1 base at V and 8 bases at J, with 12 bases between the two ends. Germline V lookup: CDR1 SGDLS, CDR2 YYNGEE. The CDR3 DNA follows: TGTGCCAGCAGCGTATCAAGGGAATGGGGCTACACCTTC. Translation: CASSVSREWGYTF.

The chain has TRBV6-5 and TRBJ2-7; TRBD2 might be the D (5 bases). Germline assignment: CDR1 MNHEY and CDR2 SVGAGI. V gave up 4 bases and J gave up 2 bases, with 15 bases separating them. The CDR3 runs to 15 residues. CDR3 in amino acids: CASSSDFRGPYEQYF. The CDR3 nucleotides are TGTGCCAGCAGTTCAGACTTCCGAGGGCCCTACGAGCAGTACTTC.

The V and J genes are TRBV28 and TRBJ1-4; D gene uncertain. Trimming pared 5 bases from V and 7 bases from J, leaving 8 bases between. The CDR3 extends over 12 amino acids. Germline-derived CDR1 and CDR2 are MDHEN and SYDVKM. The CDR3 sequence is CASSPLGEKLFF. For the CDR3, the DNA is TGTGCCAGCAGTCCCCTAGGTGAAAAACTGTTTTTT.

The chain is built from TRBV29-1 and TRBJ1-3; D unresolved. The CDR3 contains 15 residues. The V gene lost 7 bases and the J gene lost 4 bases, with 20 bases spanning the gap. Germline CDR1 reads SQVTM; CDR2 reads ANQGSEA. Written as DNA, the CDR3 is TGCAGCGCCCAATGGGCCGGCCGCGCCGGAAACACCATATATTTT. It codes for CSAQWAGRAGNTIYF.

The chain combines TRBV6-1 with TRBJ1-2; D not certain. Germline assignment: CDR1 MNHNS and CDR2 SASEGT. The CDR3 totals 13 residues. V was cut by 2 bases and J by 3 bases, with 7 bases left in between. CDR3 sequence reads: CASSERAYYGYTF. In DNA, the CDR3 is TGTGCCAGCAGTGAACGAGCGTACTATGGCTACACCTTC.

As regards this clone: The same CDR3 arises from other DNA sequences in this sample as well. The rearrangement links TRBV7-2 to TRBJ2-3, with D perhaps TRBD2 (5 bases). V was pared by 3 bases and J by 6 bases, with 7 bases between. Per the germline V gene, CDR1 is SGHTA and CDR2 is FQGNSA. This CDR3 has 12 amino acids. This CDR3 reads CASSLGADTQYF. The DNA of the CDR3 is TGTGCCAGCAGCTTGGGAGCTGATACGCAGTATTTT.

This rearrangement joins TRBV12-3 or TRBV12-4 to TRBJ2-1; D gene ambiguous. This CDR3 is 12 amino acids long. V lost 4 bases and J lost 9, with 10 bases in between. The CDR3 here is CASSSLSGEQFF. CDR3 bases: TGTGCCAGCAGTTCCCTGTCGGGTGAGCAGTTCTTC.

This rearrangement joins TRBV5-1 to TRBJ2-6; D not resolved. The CDR3 consists of 13 residues. Germline lookup yields CDR1 SGHRS and CDR2 YFSETQ. V was cut by 0 bases and J by 12 bases, with 10 bases left in between. The CDR3: CASSLERGSVLTF. Written as DNA, the CDR3 is TGCGCCAGCAGCTTGGAGCGCGGCAGCGTCCTGACTTTC. Drawing the rest from reference TRBV5-1 and TRBJ2-6, the complete variable domain is KAGVTQTPRYLIKTRGQQVTLSCSPISGHRSVSWYQQTPGQGLQFLFEYFSETQRNKGNFPGRFSGRQFSNSRSEMNVSTLELGDSALYLCASSLERGSVLTFGAGSRLTVL.

The gene calls are TRBV7-9 and TRBJ2-7; weak D call: TRBD2 (6 bases). This CDR3 contains 14 residues. Trimming shortened V by 3 bases and J by 0 bases, and 9 bases separated the two germline ends. The germline V gene has CDR1 SEHNR and CDR2 FQNEAQ (reference sequence). The CDR3 nucleotides are TGTGCCAGCAGCTTGGGACTGAGCTCCTACGAGCAGTACTTC. Translating it yields CASSLGLSSYEQYF.

V usage is TRBV3-1 (or the pseudogene TRBV3-2) and J usage is TRBJ1-1; D unresolved. The CDR3 is made up of 13 amino acids. V was pared by 5 bases and J by 7 bases, with 14 bases between. CDR1 and CDR2 from the germline V gene are LGHDT and YNNKEL (reference sequence). The CDR3 loop reads CASSATRTVEAFF. The CDR3 nucleotides are TGTGCCAGCAGCGCTACCAGGACGGTTGAAGCTTTCTTT.

The chain links TRBV3-1 (or the pseudogene TRBV3-2) to TRBJ2-1; D remains unclear. This CDR3 contains 12 residues. Looked up from germline, CDR1 is LGHDT and CDR2 is YNNKEL (reference sequence). Trimming shortened V by 1 base and J by 9 bases, and 7 bases separated the two germline ends. Written as DNA, the CDR3 is TGTGCCAGCAGCCAAGTTGAAGCTGAGCAGTTCTTC. Translated: CASSQVEAEQFF.

This chain's CDR3 is CASSLEGDNEQFF. DNA for the CDR3: TGCGCCAGCAGCTTGGAAGGTGACAATGAGCAGTTCTTC. This chain links TRBV5-1 with TRBJ2-1; D call uncertain. CDR1 is SGHRS and CDR2 is YFSETQ in the germline V gene. There are 13 residues in the CDR3. Trimming stripped 0 bases from V and 5 bases from J, with 6 bases between.